The TCR beta chain under discussion was sequenced for a study of T cell responses to AZD1222 COVID-19 vaccine (dated by TCRdb to about 2021). Some background on the complete study: AZD1222 recipients whose second dose came at about 4 weeks and those whose second dose came at about 12 weeks were combined into one group, since spike-specific TCR depth and breadth did not differ between the two schedules. TCR sequencing was performed for 230 to 250 trial participants, of whom about 200 were given two doses of AZD1222 and around 25 were given two doses of MenACWY control vaccine. Trial participants were enrolled into age subgroups of 18-55, 56-69 and 70-plus years, which contained approximately 150, 30 and 60 TCR-sequenced participants, respectively. Results and caveats for the whole study, not just this receptor: Epitopes outside the regions mutated in the B.1.351 and B.1.1.7 variants were reportedly recognized by nearly half of the unique spike-specific TCRs. After two AZD1222 doses, spike-specific TCR breadth and depth were significantly higher than at day 0 and than in MenACWY recipients. Conclusions about previously exposed vaccinees are limited, since just 5 to 7 AZD1222 recipients were seropositive for SARS-CoV-2 at baseline. In the small 56-69-year group, the increase in depth fell short of significance, most likely because of low power. Because no day 14 peak-response samples were available, the repertoires could be characterized only after the peak T cell response. Vaccine-associated CD4 TCRs spanned the whole spike protein, with dominant responses in regions 160-218 and 743-854. Participants were mostly white British and included more females than males, and it was suggested by the authors that clonal diversity may have been underestimated.

The intended sense of this specimen's time point label: baseline before first vaccination. Vaccinee samples came from UK trials COV001 and COV002, including a single-blind randomized controlled phase 2/3 trial of AZD1222 (ChAdOx1 nCoV-19) in healthy adults. Trial participant PBMC samples were collected at day 0 and day 28 after the second dose for TCRbeta chain sequencing. The CDR3 regions of human TCRbeta chains were analyzed by immunosequencing. As for the original processing: Repertoire TCRs were matched against a reference library of SARS-CoV-2-specific TCRs generated with the MIRA antigen-specificity platform. Breadth meant the fraction of unique TCRs that were SARS-CoV-2-associated, whereas depth meant the fraction of total T cells that were SARS-CoV-2-associated. Each spike-specific TCR was assigned to its reactive spike region and to a CD4 or CD8 class using the MIRA data. Log10-transformed breadth and depth values were compared by one-way ANOVA with Sidak's multiple comparisons tests. This is the immuneACCESS table as TCRdb keeps it, with only in-frame sequences that have V and J called. A part of the clones is gone; compared with another copy, unresolved V genes explain less than half, and the rest is unexplained. V, J and clone size are those of that table, while D and trimming were read from the DNA. Here the sample has about 120,000 clones; roughly 90% occur a single time. Of the sample, approximately 3.5% falls within the top ten clones.

Points on this clone: Its recognized antigen is unknown. No much larger clone is present one base from it, and per-base qualities are unavailable.

This clonotype was obtained from an adult in good health. The sequencing used peripheral blood, collected on day 0 of AZD1222 vaccination.

The DNA reads TGTGCCAGCAGTCGCCCGCAGGGGACGAACACTGAAGCTTTCTTT. It translates to CASSRPQGTNTEAFF. Rearrangement joined TRBV6-5 to TRBJ1-1; a weak D assignment points to TRBD1 (6 bases agree). Based on the germline V gene, the CDR1 and CDR2 sequences are MNHEY and SVGAGI. The CDR3 runs 15 amino acids, cysteine and phenylalanine included. Just the 45-base CDR3 DNA is kept, in frame starting at base 1. V is reduced by 5 bases and J by 1 base, leaving a spacing of 14 bases between them.